These 7 T cell receptor beta chains came from one sample sequenced in a study of spatial heterogeneity in lung cancer. Broader study findings: Expanded alpha and beta TCR counts within tumors tracked tumor mutation counts.

Each CDR3 protein gets one entry after TCRdb re-called the 5' RACE reads with MiXCR. This sample has around 5,100 distinct CDR3 sequences, with around 5% found just once. Time point in this sample: sample taken at primary tumor resection. Their cognate antigens are unknown. The sequencing here drew on lung tumor tissue, taken at surgery. The receptors derive from a male donor with early-stage non-small cell lung cancer.

This clonotype showed up many times. This beta chain is a stray sequence in a library constructed for alpha chains; its clone size is not meaningful. The chain couples TRBV20-1 to TRBJ1-1, with 8 bases aligning to TRBD1. V was pared by 6 bases and J by 1 base, with 10 bases of the junction left unmatched. Germline-derived CDR1 and CDR2 are DFQATT and SNEGSKA (reference sequence). The CDR3 sequence is 15 residues long. In nucleotides, the CDR3 is TGCAGTGCGATGACAGGGGATGCCCGGAACACTGAAGCTTTCTTT. Translation gives CSAMTGDARNTEAFF.

This clonotype was seen a few times. Because this beta chain is a stray read in a library intended to capture alpha chains, its abundance should not be given much weight. The CDR3 here is CASSQGVAAVSTDTQYF. Written as DNA, the CDR3 is TGTGCCAGCAGCCAAGGAGTCGCGGCAGTAAGCACAGATACGCAGTATTTT. The chain is built from TRBV3-1 and TRBJ2-3; D not certain. In germline, CDR1 is LGHDT, CDR2 YNNKEL (reference sequence). The CDR3 has 17 amino acids. Trimming cost V 1 base and J 0 bases, with 14 bases left between them.

This clonotype came up many times. Since it is a stray read in a library aimed at alpha chains, this beta chain has a size that is not meaningful. The V and J genes are TRBV28 and TRBJ1-1; no reliable D call. Trimming pared 5 bases from V and 11 bases from J, leaving 12 bases between. Germline V CDR1 and CDR2: MDHEN, SYDVKM. This CDR3 has 11 amino acids. CDR3 residues: CASSTAIRAFF. The CDR3 nucleotides are TGTGCCAGCAGTACCGCTATCCGGGCTTTCTTT.

By sample share, this clonotype is medium-sized. Within a library made for alpha chains, this beta chain is off target, and its count is uninformative. The J gene is TRBJ2-7, the V gene TRBV28; D is possibly TRBD1 (6 bases). Germline V gene lookup returns CDR1 MDHEN and CDR2 SYDVKM. Deletions cut 10 bases from V and 0 bases from J, with 22 bases between. The CDR3 consists of 16 residues. The CDR3 protein is CATLMSGTLSSYEQYF. The DNA of the CDR3 is TGTGCCACATTAATGTCCGGGACACTAAGCTCCTACGAGCAGTACTTC.

This clonotype was counted at least ten times. The library was prepared for alpha chains; this beta chain is a stray read, so its frequency means little. The chain links TRBV6-5 to TRBJ2-1; TRBD1 matches 7 bases. The V gene's germline CDR1 is MNHEY and CDR2 SVGAGI. CDR3 length: 13 amino acids. With 5 bases clipped from V and 5 bases from J, the junction kept 3 bases outside the gene matches. The CDR3, as DNA: TGTGCCAGCAGTAGGGGACAGAACAATGAGCAGTTCTTC. It translates to CASSRGQNNEQFF.

This clonotype was counted ten times or more. This beta chain is an unintended read in a library built for alpha chains; its size means little. J is TRBJ2-2 and V is TRBV24-1; the D gene is possibly TRBD1 (7 bases). This CDR3 has 14 residues. The V end lost 5 bases, the J end lost 7 bases, and 13 bases lay between the germline ends. Germline CDR1 is KGHDR and CDR2 is SFDVKD. The CDR3 is CATSVAGGIGELFF. DNA for the CDR3: TGTGCCACCAGTGTCGCAGGGGGGATCGGGGAGCTGTTTTTT.

This clonotype has a count of ten or more. Found in a library prepared for alpha chains, this beta chain is an off-target read, and its abundance has little meaning. The V call is TRBV27, the J call TRBJ2-2; TRBD2 matches 8 bases. Germline assignment: CDR1 MNHEY and CDR2 SMNVEV (reference sequence). The length of the CDR3 is 17 residues. The V segment lost 7 bases and the J segment 3 bases; nucleotides outside the gene matches: 13. CDR3 nucleotides: TGTGCCAGCAAGAACAGGGTGGGACTAGACGACACCGGGGAGCTGTTTTTT. Amino acids: CASKNRVGLDDTGELFF.